This T cell receptor (beta chain) was sequenced in a study of blood T cell repertoires in COVID-19. As for the study in general: Acute and convalescent COVID-19 specimens originated in the United States, Italy and Spain. PBMCs, B-cell-depleted T cells, or T cells were the source of the cDNA or gDNA that made up the material.

This clone came up a few times. This CDR3 has 15 residues. V lost 5 bases, J lost 2 bases, and 7 bases stayed unmatched. Germline CDR1 reads SGHTA; CDR2 reads FQGNSA. In the authors' methods: From reference gene primer amplification, estimates of nucleated cell counts were derived. The table came from immunoSEQ multiplex PCR; TCRdb's copy has only in-frame clones and leaves some out. V, J and clone size are taken as reported in that table, and D and trimming were inferred from the DNA itself. The sample includes some 66,000 clones, roughly 80% of them seen just once. The TCR sequence derives from a man aged 60 to 69 with acute or convalescent COVID-19. The chain links TRBV7-2 to TRBJ2-3, with 7 positions matching TRBD1. Sequences were obtained from peripheral blood. The CDR3 DNA reads TGTGCCAGCAGCCTCAGGGGGTACCCCACAGATACGCAGTATTTT. Translation: CASSLRGYPTDTQYF.